Shown below are 27 T cell receptor beta chains from a single sample sequenced in a study of CD8+ T cells in alopecia areata. RNA was extracted and reverse transcribed into cDNA as the sequencing template. The repertoire was sequenced with immunoSEQ multiplex PCR; TCRdb's copy has only in-frame clones and lacks some. The sample yields roughly 75,000 clones, approximately 60% seen once. The source material was CD8+ T cells sorted from blood, sampled at week 0. These TCRs come from a human donor with alopecia areata.

This clone was seen only a few times. The genes are TRBV6-4 and TRBJ2-1; a possible D gene is TRBD2 (6 bases). Looked up from germline, CDR1 is MRHNA and CDR2 is SNTAGT. The CDR3 is 15 amino acids. Trimming cost V 4 bases and J 6 bases, with 16 bases left between them. The CDR3 region has the DNA TGTGCCAGCAGTGTTGGGAACCGGGAGTCCAATGAGCAGTTCTTC. Its translation is CASSVGNRESNEQFF.

The chain has TRBV29-1 and TRBJ2-7, with TRBD2 matching over 11 bases. CDR1 is SQVTM and CDR2 is ANQGSEA in the germline V gene. With 4 bases clipped from V and 1 base from J, the junction kept 9 bases outside the gene matches. This CDR3 comprises 16 residues. The CDR3 loop reads CSVVGLAGGLSYEQYF. The DNA of the CDR3 is TGCAGCGTTGTTGGTCTAGCGGGGGGTCTATCCTACGAGCAGTACTTC.

The chain is built from TRBV29-1 and TRBJ2-5; D is uncertain. Germline values: CDR1 SQVTM, CDR2 ANQGSEA. Trimming took 4 bases from V and 5 from J, leaving 8 bases between them. The CDR3 totals 11 residues. The CDR3 coding sequence is TGCAGCGTTGGAACTTTGGAGACCCAGTACTTC. Its translation: CSVGTLETQYF.

V and J are TRBV15 and TRBJ2-5; D is possibly TRBD1 or TRBD2 (6 bases each). The CDR3 extends over 15 amino acids. Trimming stripped 7 bases from V and 3 bases from J, with 18 bases between. CDR1 is LNHNV, CDR2 YYDKDF, per germline (reference sequence). CDR3 protein: CATKRGGGLEETQYF. DNA of the CDR3: TGTGCCACCAAGAGAGGTGGGGGGCTTGAAGAGACCCAGTACTTC.

V is TRBV6-4 and J is TRBJ2-7; 12 nucleotides align to TRBD1. The V and J ends lost 3 bases and 4 bases, in that order; junction bases with no gene match: 7. This CDR3 comprises 16 residues. In germline, CDR1 is MRHNA, CDR2 SNTAGT. The CDR3 region is CASSEDRDRGLYEQYF. CDR3 nucleotides: TGTGCCAGCAGTGAGGACCGGGACAGGGGGCTTTACGAGCAGTACTTC.

In this sample, this clone turned up a few times. The rearrangement links TRBV29-1 to TRBJ2-3, with TRBD2 identical over 16 bases. Germline assignment: CDR1 SQVTM and CDR2 ANQGSEA. The trim removed 6 bases at V and 2 bases at J, leaving 5 bases unmatched. The CDR3 is made up of 16 amino acids. In DNA, the CDR3 is TGCAGCGTCCTTGGGACTAGCGGGAGGGACACAGATACGCAGTATTTT. Its protein product is CSVLGTSGRDTDTQYF.

This clone showed up just a few times. The V gene is TRBV7-2, the J gene TRBJ1-1; 10 bases agree with TRBD1. V gave up 1 base and J gave up 5 bases; unmatched junction bases: 4. Germline V gene lookup returns CDR1 SGHTA and CDR2 FQGNSA. The length of the CDR3 is 15 residues. The CDR3 bases are TGTGCCAGCAGCTTAGAGAGGACAGGGGGAACTGAAGCTTTCTTT. It codes for CASSLERTGGTEAFF. Full variable domain (missing parts from reference TRBV7-2 and TRBJ1-1): GAGVSQSPSNKVTEKGKDVELRCDPISGHTALYWYRQSLGQGLEFLIYFQGNSAPDKSGLPSDRFSAERTGGSVSTLTIQRTQQEDSAVYLCASSLERTGGTEAFFGQGTRLTVV.

In its sample, this clone was seen a few times. The J gene is TRBJ2-7, the V gene TRBV5-1; 7 bases fit TRBD2. This CDR3 is 15 amino acids long. V lost 0 bases to trimming and J lost 2 bases; unmatched junction nucleotides: 5. Per the germline V gene, CDR1 is SGHRS and CDR2 is YFSETQ. CDR3 coding DNA: TGCGCCAGCAGCTTGGAAGCGGGATGGACCTACGAGCAGTACTTC. This encodes CASSLEAGWTYEQYF.

The chain joins TRBV5-4 to TRBJ2-7; D gene ambiguous. Trimming stripped 2 bases from V and 2 bases from J, with 5 bases between. This CDR3 is 12 amino acids long. Germline loops: CDR1 SGHNT, CDR2 YYREEE (reference sequence). The CDR3 region has the DNA TGTGCCAGCAGCTTAGGGACCTACGAGCAGTACTTC. Translated, it gives CASSLGTYEQYF.

The chain joins TRBV4-1 to TRBJ2-5, with 9 bases fitting TRBD2. Looked up from germline, CDR1 is MGHRA and CDR2 is YSYEKL. The CDR3 spans 16 residues. Germline trimming cut 0 bases from V and 2 bases from J; bases unmatched to any gene: 4. CDR3 amino acids: CASSQDRLAGQETQYF. CDR3 DNA sequence: TGCGCCAGCAGCCAAGATCGGCTAGCGGGGCAAGAGACCCAGTACTTC.

The genes are TRBV5-6 and TRBJ2-7, with D possibly matching TRBD1 (6 bases). The CDR3 covers 16 residues. Per germline, CDR1 SGHDT and CDR2 YYEEEE. The V end lost 3 bases, the J end lost 2 bases, and 18 bases lay between the germline ends. This CDR3 is CASSSPSTQGTYEQYF. The CDR3 DNA is TGTGCCAGCAGCTCTCCCAGCACCCAGGGGACCTACGAGCAGTACTTC.

The V and J genes are TRBV9 and TRBJ1-3; a weak D match, TRBD1 (5 bases). Germline assignment: CDR1 SGDLS and CDR2 YYNGEE. The CDR3 has 12 amino acids. The V gene lost 4 bases and the J gene lost 4 bases, with 6 bases spanning the gap. CDR3 nucleotides: TGTGCCAGCAGCCCAGGGGGAAACACCATATATTTT. Its protein is CASSPGGNTIYF.

This clone was recorded only once. The chain combines TRBV7-9 with TRBJ1-2; D perhaps matches TRBD1 (5 bases). The CDR3 loop spans 15 amino acids. With 4 bases removed from V and 4 bases from J, the gap between germline ends came to 16 bases. Germline V gene data show CDR1 as SEHNR and CDR2 as FQNEAQ (reference sequence). In DNA, the CDR3 is TGTGCCAGCAGCTCAACGTTCGGGACGGTCTATGGCTACACCTTC. This encodes CASSSTFGTVYGYTF.

The V call is TRBV30, the J call TRBJ2-7; 10 bases align to TRBD2. Germline-derived CDR1 and CDR2 are GTSNPN and SVGIG (reference sequence). This CDR3 has 15 residues. After removal of 2 bases from V and 4 bases from J, the junction contained 8 bases not matched to a gene. The CDR3 DNA is TGTGCCTGGAGTCCCACTAGCGGGACCCTTTACGAGCAGTACTTC. It translates to CAWSPTSGTLYEQYF. The full variable domain, in which reference TRBV30 and TRBJ2-7 provide the parts outside the CDR3, is SQTIHQWPATLVQPVGSPLSLECTVEGTSNPNLYWYRQAAGRGLQLLFYSVGIGQISSEVPQNLSASRPQDRQFILSSKKLLLSDSGFYLCAWSPTSGTLYEQYFGPGTRLTVT.

This clone was seen a single time. This rearrangement joins TRBV30 to TRBJ2-7; D is ambiguous. From germline, CDR1 is GTSNPN and CDR2 SVGIG (reference sequence). This CDR3 region has 13 residues. V lost 0 bases, J lost 2 bases, and 8 bases lay in between. The CDR3, as DNA: TGTGCCTGGAGTGTATACGGTACCTACGAGCAGTACTTC. Translated, it gives CAWSVYGTYEQYF.

This clone appeared a single time. This chain joins TRBV30 and TRBJ2-5, with D perhaps TRBD1 (5 bases). Germline values: CDR1 GTSNPN, CDR2 SVGIG (reference sequence). The ends were cut back, 0 bases at V and 4 bases at J, with 15 bases in the middle. The CDR3 contains 15 residues. The CDR3 here is CAWSVGHGGRETQYF. The DNA of the CDR3 is TGTGCCTGGAGTGTGGGGCACGGCGGCCGAGAGACCCAGTACTTC.

The chain is built from TRBV7-9 and TRBJ2-7; D not certain. Germline V lookup: CDR1 SEHNR, CDR2 FQNEAQ (reference sequence). V gave up 5 bases and J gave up 7 bases, with 12 bases separating them. This CDR3 is 12 amino acids long. CDR3 region: CASSPTPLEQYF. CDR3 nucleotides: TGTGCCAGCAGCCCGACACCCCTGGAGCAGTACTTC. Combining the CDR3 with reference TRBV7-9 and TRBJ2-7 gives the whole variable domain DTGVSQNPRHKITKRGQNVTFRCDPISEHNRLYWYRQTLGQGPEFLTYFQNEAQLEKSRLLSDRFSAERPKGSFSTLEIQRTEQGDSAMYLCASSPTPLEQYFGPGTRLTVT.

The J gene is TRBJ2-3, the V gene TRBV7-3; D tentatively fits TRBD1 or TRBD2 (6 bases each). Germline CDR1 is SGHTA and CDR2 is FQGTGA. The CDR3 loop spans 18 amino acids. Between the trimmed V and J ends, which lost 0 bases and 3 bases, there was a span of 19 bases. The CDR3 bases are TGTGCCAGCAGCTTAACTCGAGGGGGGCCTAGAGGGACAGATACGCAGTATTTT. It is translated as CASSLTRGGPRGTDTQYF.

The CDR3, as DNA: TGTGCCAGCAGTTACTCGGACCAAGAGACCCAGTACTTC. It codes for CASSYSDQETQYF. The V call is TRBV6-5, the J call TRBJ2-5; no firm D call. Trimming left V 0 bases short and J 0 bases short, with 2 bases between. The CDR3 runs 13 residues. The germline V gene has CDR1 MNHEY and CDR2 SVGAGI.

The CDR3 DNA is TGTGCCAGCAGTTACTCGATGGGCGGCTATGGCTACACCTTC. Translation gives CASSYSMGGYGYTF. V and J are TRBV6-6 and TRBJ1-2, with D uncertain. Germline V CDR1 and CDR2: MNHNY, SVGAGI (reference sequence). Trimming left V 0 bases short and J 4 bases short, with 9 bases between. The CDR3 consists of 14 residues.

The chain recombines TRBV21-1 with TRBJ1-2. TRBV21-1 is annotated as a pseudogene. This CDR3 region has 15 residues. The CDR3 loop is CASSKGTGFIYGYTF. The CDR3 DNA reads TGTGCCAGCAGCAAAGGGACGGGATTCATCTATGGCTACACCTTC.

The gene calls are TRBV11-2 and TRBJ2-2; 9 nucleotides agree with TRBD1. With V trimmed by 0 bases and J by 7 bases, 3 bases remained unmatched. The CDR3 spans 15 residues. Germline-derived CDR1 and CDR2 are SGHAT and FQNNGV. This CDR3 reads CASSLDRQGGGELFF. DNA of the CDR3: TGTGCCAGCAGCTTAGACCGACAGGGGGGCGGGGAGCTGTTTTTT.

V usage is TRBV7-2 and J usage is TRBJ2-7; the match to TRBD2 covers 14 bases. The CDR3 loop spans 15 amino acids. V shed 5 bases, J shed 4 bases, and the junction held 4 bases outside the gene matches. Per germline, CDR1 SGHTA and CDR2 FQGNSA. The CDR3 bases are TGTGCCAGCAGCCCAAGACTAGCGGGGGGGTACGAGCAGTACTTC. This encodes CASSPRLAGGYEQYF. Looking up the rest from reference TRBV7-2 and TRBJ2-7 gives the full variable domain: GAGVSQSPSNKVTEKGKDVELRCDPISGHTALYWYRQSLGQGLEFLIYFQGNSAPDKSGLPSDRFSAERTGGSVSTLTIQRTQQEDSAVYLCASSPRLAGGYEQYFGPGTRLTVT.

This clone was counted only a few times. J is TRBJ2-5 and V is TRBV6-5; maybe TRBD2 (5 bases). Looked up from germline, CDR1 is MNHEY and CDR2 is SVGAGI. V was trimmed by 7 bases and J by 1 base, leaving 16 bases between them. The CDR3 totals 15 residues. The chain's CDR3 is CASTLALSGQETQYF. CDR3 DNA: TGTGCCAGCACCCTGGCGCTAAGCGGCCAAGAGACCCAGTACTTC.

The rearrangement uses TRBV18 and TRBJ2-1; perhaps TRBD1 as D (6 bases). Trimming removed 8 bases at V and 9 bases at J, with 17 bases between. Germline V gives CDR1 KGHSH, CDR2 LQKENI. The CDR3 consists of 13 residues. For the CDR3, the DNA is TGTGCCAGCCGGAACCCGGACAGTACTGAGCAGTTCTTC. This translates into CASRNPDSTEQFF.

V is TRBV7-9 and J is TRBJ2-3; D could derive from TRBD1 or TRBD2 (6 bases each). V shed 6 bases and J shed 6 bases, with 10 bases lying between them. The CDR3 contains 12 residues. Germline CDR1 is SEHNR and CDR2 is FQNEAQ (reference sequence). This chain's CDR3 is CASSWGADTQYF. In DNA, the CDR3 is TGTGCCAGCAGTTGGGGGGCGGATACGCAGTATTTT.

The V call is TRBV4-3, the J call TRBJ2-7, with 8 bases matching TRBD1. The CDR3 totals 13 residues. Per germline, CDR1 LGHNA and CDR2 YSLEER. Trimming cost V 1 base and J 5 bases; bases outside gene matches: 1. DNA of the CDR3: TGCGCCAGCAGCCAAGGACAGGGGCACGAGCAGTACTTC. It yields the protein CASSQGQGHEQYF.